A single sample is the source of the 5 T cell receptor beta chains below, sequenced in a study of OX40 agonist ivuxolimab in advanced cancers. Clones were read by immunoSEQ multiplex PCR, and TCRdb kept only the in-frame ones, dropping some. Among roughly 9,400 clones listed, roughly 70% were seen once. The material sequenced was CD4+ or CD8+ T cells sorted from blood, taken in a trial of the OX40 agonist ivuxolimab. The receptors here all came from an adult with an advanced solid tumor such as melanoma, head and neck, liver or kidney cancer.

This chain connects TRBV28 to TRBJ1-1; the match to TRBD1 covers 12 bases. The CDR3 loop spans 15 amino acids. V was pared by 10 bases and J by 1 base, with 7 bases of the junction left unmatched. Germline V gene sequence: CDR1 MDHEN, CDR2 SYDVKM. For the CDR3, the DNA is TGTGCCACGGGACAGGGGGCTCGGAGGAACACTGAAGCTTTCTTT. Translated, it gives CATGQGARRNTEAFF.

The rearrangement links TRBV27 to TRBJ2-3, with 12 bases matching TRBD2. The CDR3 totals 18 residues. CDR1 and CDR2 (germline): MNHEY, SMNVEV (reference sequence). The J segment lost 3 bases and the V segment lost 2 bases, leaving 9 bases of the junction unmatched. The CDR3 DNA reads as TGTGCCAGCAGTTTAGCTAGCGGGAGGGATACGGAGACAGATACGCAGTATTTT. This sequence encodes CASSLASGRDTETDTQYF.

The rearrangement links TRBV4-1 to TRBJ2-3; 8 positions agree with TRBD1. Per germline, CDR1 MGHRA and CDR2 YSYEKL. V lost 1 base, J lost 5 bases, and 8 bases stayed unmatched. The CDR3 spans 16 residues. The CDR3 spells CASSQVPGQGGDTQYF. CDR3 in DNA: TGCGCCAGCAGCCAAGTCCCCGGACAGGGAGGAGATACGCAGTATTTT.

This clone occurred a few times. This chain joins TRBV12-5 and TRBJ2-3; no firm D call. V was trimmed by 3 bases and J by 0 bases, leaving 1 base between them. The CDR3 is 12 residues long. CDR1 and CDR2 (germline): LGHNT, FRNRAP. DNA of the CDR3: TGTGCTAGTGGTTTTAGCACAGATACGCAGTATTTT. This codes for CASGFSTDTQYF.

The chain links TRBV10-2 to TRBJ2-7; D call uncertain. CDR1 WSHSY and CDR2 SAAADI come from the germline V gene. This CDR3 is 11 amino acids long. V gave up 1 base and J gave up 5 bases, with 3 bases separating them. CDR3: CASSEWNEQYF. The CDR3 region has the DNA TGCGCCAGCAGTGAGTGGAACGAGCAGTACTTC.